The rows below give T cell receptor beta chains drawn from one sample of a study of siplizumab effects on memory and regulatory T cells. Libraries were prepared by immunoSEQ multiplex PCR; TCRdb keeps only in-frame clonotypes and omits some of them. There are some 97,000 clones in the sample; approximately 94% occur only once, and 1% to 1.5% lies in the top ten. The sample consisted of non-Treg CD4+ T cells sorted from blood. These receptors were taken from a human donor in good health. Each CDR3 is given with its conserved first and last residue. Each record gives: V gene, D gene, clone size, J gene, CDR3 protein, CDR3 DNA. D genes are given only for firm matches. A clone size is listed for some rows: how often the clone was seen (once, few, many), or a class if it is expanded.

TRBV7-9	NA	NA	TRBJ1-4	CASSLAPGGTEKLFF	TGTGCCAGCAGCTTAGCACCGGGGGGAACTGAAAAACTGTTTTTT
TRBV5-1	NA	NA	TRBJ1-1	CARSWEGGAGGTEAFF	TGCGCCCGCAGCTGGGAGGGGGGCGCCGGGGGCACTGAAGCTTTCTTT
TRBV19	NA	NA	TRBJ2-6	CASSIPASGANVLTF	TGTGCCAGTAGTATCCCAGCCTCTGGGGCCAACGTCCTGACTTTC
TRBV21-1	NA	NA	TRBJ2-1	CASTGLGTSNANEQFF	TGTGCCAGCACAGGTCTCGGCACTAGCAATGCGAATGAGCAGTTCTTC
TRBV25-1	NA	NA	TRBJ1-1	CASSEGRVKADTEAFF	TGTGCCAGCAGTGAGGGCAGGGTTAAAGCGGACACTGAAGCTTTCTTT
TRBV2	TRBD1	NA	TRBJ1-2	CASSVTGDGYTF	TGTGCCAGCAGTGTTACAGGGGATGGCTACACCTTC
TRBV28	NA	NA	TRBJ2-6	CASSLAGQNSGANVLTF	TGTGCCAGCAGTTTAGCGGGACAGAACTCTGGGGCCAACGTCCTGACTTTC
TRBV19	NA	NA	TRBJ2-5	CASRRGDSQETQYF	TGTGCCAGTAGGAGGGGGGACAGCCAAGAGACCCAGTACTTC
TRBV28	TRBD1	NA	TRBJ2-7	CASERRDRNYEQYF	TGTGCCAGCGAGAGAAGGGACAGAAACTACGAGCAGTACTTC
TRBV7-9	TRBD1	NA	TRBJ1-4	CASTDRVANEKLFF	TGTGCCAGCACCGACAGGGTTGCTAATGAAAAACTGTTTTTT
TRBV5-4	TRBD1	NA	TRBJ1-4	CASSLDRGELFF	TGTGCCAGCAGCTTGGACAGGGGGGAACTGTTTTTT
TRBV18	NA	NA	TRBJ2-7	CASSPSPAGEQYF	TGTGCCAGCTCACCAAGCCCGGCCGGGGAGCAGTACTTC
TRBV13	TRBD1	NA	TRBJ2-7	CASSLAGQGYEQYF	TGTGCCAGCAGCTTAGCCGGACAGGGCTACGAGCAGTACTTC
TRBV19	NA	NA	TRBJ2-1	CASSRRLDLSSGQFF	TGTGCCAGTAGCCGTCGACTTGACCTAAGCTCCGGGCAGTTCTTC
TRBV27	NA	NA	TRBJ1-5	CASSLIGGRGLSNQPQHF	TGTGCCAGCAGTTTAATTGGAGGGAGAGGCTTGAGCAATCAGCCCCAGCATTTT
TRBV25-1	NA	NA	TRBJ2-3	CASSEYGGNPVADTQYF	TGTGCCAGCAGTGAATATGGGGGTAACCCAGTCGCAGATACGCAGTATTTT
TRBV9	NA	NA	TRBJ2-1	CASTGRGSYNEQFF	TGTGCCAGCACCGGTAGGGGCTCGTACAATGAGCAGTTCTTC
TRBV4-2	NA	NA	TRBJ2-7	CASSQESRTEQYF	TGTGCCAGCAGCCAAGAATCCAGGACGGAGCAGTACTTC
TRBV19	NA	NA	TRBJ1-1	CASSNGRSGTEAFF	TGTGCCAGTAGTAACGGGCGTAGCGGCACTGAAGCTTTCTTT
TRBV9	NA	NA	TRBJ2-1	CASSVVADRYNEQFF	TGTGCCAGCAGCGTAGTAGCGGATCGGTACAATGAGCAGTTCTTC
TRBV6-1	NA	NA	TRBJ1-3	CASSKQTSSGNTIYF	TGTGCCAGCAGTAAACAGACCAGCTCTGGAAACACCATATATTTT
TRBV13	NA	NA	TRBJ2-1	CASSQPSGTRNEQFF	TGTGCCAGCAGCCAACCATCGGGGACCCGCAATGAGCAGTTCTTC
TRBV7-9	TRBD2	NA	TRBJ2-7	CASSPPGLAGQEQYF	TGTGCCAGCAGCCCACCGGGACTAGCGGGACAAGAGCAGTACTTC
TRBV6-5	NA	once	TRBJ1-2	CASSYVSGQSGYTF	TGTGCCAGCAGTTACGTGTCAGGGCAAAGTGGCTACACCTTC
TRBV18	NA	NA	TRBJ2-2	CASSPGDGELFF	TGTGCCAGCTCACCAGGGGACGGGGAGCTGTTTTTT
TRBV6-5	NA	NA	TRBJ1-5	CASSYSNRQNQPQHF	TGTGCCAGCAGTTACTCGAACAGACAGAATCAGCCCCAGCATTTT
TRBV5-1	NA	once	TRBJ2-5	CASSVGAGETQYF	TGCGCCAGCAGCGTTGGGGCGGGGGAGACCCAGTACTTC
TRBV9	TRBD1	NA	TRBJ1-3	CASSPQGQVGNTIYF	TGTGCCAGCAGCCCCCAGGGACAGGTGGGAAACACCATATATTTT
TRBV10-3	NA	NA	TRBJ2-7	CAISENTPYEQYF	TGTGCCATCAGTGAAAACACCCCCTACGAGCAGTACTTC
TRBV19	NA	NA	TRBJ1-1	CASTSPGGGKTEAFF	TGTGCCAGTACCTCCCCAGGAGGGGGAAAAACTGAAGCTTTCTTT
TRBV6-4	NA	NA	TRBJ2-2	CASSDSSGNTGELFF	TGTGCCAGCAGTGACTCTAGCGGGAACACCGGGGAGCTGTTTTTT
TRBV4-1	NA	NA	TRBJ2-1	CASSPRTDSYNEQFF	TGCGCCAGCAGCCCCCGGACAGACTCCTACAATGAGCAGTTCTTC
TRBV12-5	TRBD1	NA	TRBJ2-5	CASGSGQGGESQYF	TGTGCTAGTGGTTCAGGACAGGGGGGAGAGTCCCAGTACTTC
TRBV18	NA	NA	TRBJ2-5	CASSPPSETQYF	TGTGCCAGCTCACCACCGTCAGAGACCCAGTACTTC
TRBV28	NA	once	TRBJ1-1	CASTLQVDRNTEAFF	TGTGCCAGCACCCTTCAAGTCGACAGGAACACTGAAGCTTTCTTT
TRBV7-8	TRBD1	NA	TRBJ2-7	CASSWGQPYEQYF	TGTGCCAGCAGCTGGGGACAGCCCTACGAGCAGTACTTC
TRBV2	NA	NA	TRBJ1-5	CASSVSGNQPQHF	TGTGCCAGCAGTGTGTCAGGAAATCAGCCCCAGCATTTT
TRBV19	NA	once	TRBJ1-3	CASSLGGNTIYF	TGTGCCAGTAGTTTAGGGGGAAACACCATATATTTT
TRBV19	TRBD1	once	TRBJ1-1	CASSPRDRVWIEAFF	TGTGCCAGTAGTCCCCGGGACAGGGTGTGGATTGAAGCTTTCTTT
TRBV11-1	TRBD2	once	TRBJ2-3	CASSHGTSGTSTDTQYF	TGTGCCAGCAGCCATGGGACTAGCGGGACTAGCACAGATACGCAGTATTTT
TRBV7-9	NA	NA	TRBJ1-5	CASSLEPGSQPQHF	TGTGCCAGCAGCTTAGAACCAGGCTCCCAGCCCCAGCATTTT
TRBV5-1	TRBD1	NA	TRBJ1-3	CASSLGGQGFSGNTIYF	TGCGCCAGCAGCTTGGGGGGACAGGGGTTCTCTGGAAACACCATATATTTT
TRBV6-6	NA	NA	TRBJ2-3	CASRVGGSTDTQYF	TGTGCCAGCAGGGTAGGGGGAAGCACAGATACGCAGTATTTT
TRBV6-4	NA	NA	TRBJ1-1	CASSVTGMNTEAFF	TGTGCCAGCAGTGTCACAGGAATGAACACTGAAGCTTTCTTT